Sequencing of this T cell receptor beta chain was carried out in a study of blood T cell repertoires in COVID-19. Produced via immunoSEQ multiplex PCR; TCRdb's table is partial and in-frame only. Of 110,000 or so clones detected, around 84% appear once; the ten largest clones hold 3% to 3.5%. V lost 5 bases to trimming and J lost 4 bases, with 8 bases between them. There are 12 residues in the CDR3. Germline CDR1 LNHDA, CDR2 SQIVND (reference sequence). The V gene is TRBV19, the J gene TRBJ1-2; D not certain. The TCR comes from a man aged 40-50 years with acute or convalescent COVID-19. The source material was peripheral blood. The CDR3 region has the DNA TGTGCCAGTAGTTCCCGGTCCTATGGCTACACCTTC. Its protein is CASSSRSYGYTF.